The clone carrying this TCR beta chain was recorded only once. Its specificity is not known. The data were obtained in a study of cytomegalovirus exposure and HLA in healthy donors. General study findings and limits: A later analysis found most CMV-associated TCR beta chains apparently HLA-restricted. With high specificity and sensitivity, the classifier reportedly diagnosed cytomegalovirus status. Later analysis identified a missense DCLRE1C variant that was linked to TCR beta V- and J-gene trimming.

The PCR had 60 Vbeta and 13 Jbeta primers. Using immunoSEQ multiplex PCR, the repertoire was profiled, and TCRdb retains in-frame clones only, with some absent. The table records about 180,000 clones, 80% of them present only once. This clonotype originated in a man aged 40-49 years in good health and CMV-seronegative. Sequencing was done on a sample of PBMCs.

The CDR3 DNA reads TGCAGCTCACTCAGCGAGGACAGGGGACGGGAGACCCAGTACTTC. Translated: CSSLSEDRGRETQYF. The V and J genes are TRBV29-1 and TRBJ2-5; 9 nucleotides align to TRBD1. This CDR3 region has 15 residues. The V gene end was trimmed by 8 bases and the J gene end by 5 bases; junction bases not matched to a gene: 15. CDR1 SQVTM and CDR2 ANQGSEA come from the germline V gene.